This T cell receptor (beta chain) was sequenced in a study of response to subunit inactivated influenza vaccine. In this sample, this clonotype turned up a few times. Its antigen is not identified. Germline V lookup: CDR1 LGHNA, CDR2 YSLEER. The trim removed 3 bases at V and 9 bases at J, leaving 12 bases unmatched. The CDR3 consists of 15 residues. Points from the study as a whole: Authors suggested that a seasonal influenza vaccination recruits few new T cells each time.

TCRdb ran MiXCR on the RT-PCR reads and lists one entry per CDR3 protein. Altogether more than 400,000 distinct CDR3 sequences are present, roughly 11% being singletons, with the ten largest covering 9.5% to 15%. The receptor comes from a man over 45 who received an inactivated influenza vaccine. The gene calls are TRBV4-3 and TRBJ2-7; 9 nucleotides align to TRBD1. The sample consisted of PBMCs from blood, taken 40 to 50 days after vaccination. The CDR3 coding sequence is TGCGCCAGCAGCCAGTCCGGGACAGGGTTCCAGGTGCAGTACTTC. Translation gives CASSQSGTGFQVQYF.